Listed here are 31 T cell receptor beta chains from one sample, sequenced in a study of blood T cell repertoires in COVID-19. Assay: immunoSEQ multiplex PCR; the TCRdb copy retains only in-frame clones and omits some. The sample has about 67,000 clones, 86% seen once; the top ten hold roughly 4%. Sequenced material: peripheral blood. These receptors were taken from a man in his forties or fifties with active COVID-19.

The chain employs TRBV12-5 and TRBJ2-7, with D unclear. The CDR3 contains 12 residues. In germline, CDR1 is LGHNT, CDR2 FRNRAP. V lost 1 base to trimming and J lost 3 bases, with 4 bases between them. This CDR3 is CASGLGLYEQYF. The DNA of the CDR3 is TGTGCTAGTGGTTTGGGGCTCTACGAGCAGTACTTC.

The chain links TRBV7-2 to TRBJ1-5, with a tentative D call TRBD1 (6 bases). The germline V gene encodes CDR1 SGHTA and CDR2 FQGNSA. This CDR3 comprises 15 residues. Trimming took 3 bases from V and 4 from J, leaving 13 bases between them. The CDR3 loop is CASSLGAPWNQPQHF. The CDR3 DNA sequence: TGTGCCAGCAGCTTGGGGGCCCCCTGGAATCAGCCCCAGCATTTT.

The rearrangement links TRBV27 to TRBJ2-3; 15 nucleotides line up with TRBD2. Germline lookup yields CDR1 MNHEY and CDR2 SMNVEV (reference sequence). With 5 bases clipped from V and 6 bases from J, the junction kept 6 bases outside the gene matches. The CDR3 is 16 amino acids. The CDR3 sequence is CASSHGLAGGLDTQYF. CDR3 in DNA: TGTGCCAGCAGTCACGGACTAGCGGGGGGGCTTGATACGCAGTATTTT.

V usage is TRBV3-1 (or the pseudogene TRBV3-2) and J usage is TRBJ1-2; 7 nucleotides match TRBD1. The CDR3 consists of 18 residues. Trimming cost V 2 bases and J 0 bases; bases outside gene matches: 12. Germline assignment: CDR1 LGHDT and CDR2 YNNKEL (reference sequence). The CDR3 DNA reads as TGTGCCAGCAGCCAACCGAAAGGCGGGACAGTAGCTAACTATGGCTACACCTTC. This translates into CASSQPKGGTVANYGYTF.

The rearrangement uses TRBV11-2 and TRBJ2-5; 9 bases agree with TRBD2. CDR1 SGHAT and CDR2 FQNNGV come from the germline V gene. CDR3 length equals 15 residues. V was clipped by 5 bases and J by 5 bases; unmatched bases: 9. CDR3 sequence: CASSVGNSGGETQYF. The CDR3 bases are TGTGCCAGCAGCGTGGGGAACAGCGGGGGGGAGACCCAGTACTTC.

J is TRBJ1-5 and V is TRBV5-1, with D maybe TRBD1 (5 bases). Per germline, CDR1 SGHRS and CDR2 YFSETQ. The CDR3 is 15 amino acids. V lost 0 bases, J lost 7 bases, and 14 bases lay in between. The CDR3 coding sequence is TGCGCCAGCAGCTTGGATGGGGGGAAGGGACAGCCCCAGCATTTT. Protein sequence: CASSLDGGKGQPQHF.

The chain joins TRBV4-2 to TRBJ2-3; D may be TRBD2 (5 bases). Germline CDR1 and CDR2: LGHNA and YNFKEQ. V was cut by 4 bases and J by 6 bases, with 23 bases left in between. The CDR3 contains 17 residues. This chain's CDR3 is CASSLDRRDSKPDTQYF. Here the CDR3 DNA reads TGTGCCAGCAGCCTCGACCGCCGGGATTCTAAACCGGATACGCAGTATTTT.

The chain is built from TRBV18 and TRBJ2-7; no clear D. There are 12 residues in the CDR3. The ends were cut back, 3 bases at V and 0 bases at J, with 3 bases in the middle. CDR1 and CDR2 (germline): KGHSH, LQKENI. The CDR3 here is CASSPYSYEQYF. The CDR3 nucleotides are TGTGCCAGCTCACCGTACTCCTACGAGCAGTACTTC.

This chain joins TRBV19 and TRBJ1-5, with 8 bases identical to TRBD1. Germline loops: CDR1 LNHDA, CDR2 SQIVND (reference sequence). After removal of 4 bases from V and 2 bases from J, the junction contained 4 bases not matched to a gene. CDR3 length: 15 amino acids. As DNA, the CDR3 is TGTGCCAGTAGTACGCCGGGACAGGGCAATCAGCCCCAGCATTTT. It specifies CASSTPGQGNQPQHF.

Notes on this clone: Other nucleotide sequences from this sample produce the same CDR3. The chain joins TRBV19 to TRBJ2-7; weak D call: TRBD1 (6 bases). With 6 bases removed from V and 1 base from J, the gap between germline ends came to 7 bases. From germline, CDR1 is LNHDA and CDR2 SQIVND (reference sequence). This CDR3 has 12 residues. CDR3: CASSTGSYEQYF. The CDR3 DNA reads TGTGCCAGTAGCACAGGGTCCTACGAGCAGTACTTC.

This chain joins TRBV7-9 and TRBJ1-5; possibly TRBD1 for D (6 bases). V was trimmed by 5 bases and J by 7 bases, leaving 15 bases between them. Germline V gene lookup returns CDR1 SEHNR and CDR2 FQNEAQ (reference sequence). CDR3 size: 14 residues. The CDR3, as DNA: TGTGCCAGCAGCGCAAACAGGGTACACCAGCCCCAGCATTTT. Translated: CASSANRVHQPQHF. The full variable domain, in which reference TRBV7-9 and TRBJ1-5 provide the parts outside the CDR3, is DTGVSQNPRHKITKRGQNVTFRCDPISEHNRLYWYRQTLGQGPEFLTYFQNEAQLEKSRLLSDRFSAERPKGSFSTLEIQRTEQGDSAMYLCASSANRVHQPQHFGDGTRLSIL.

The V gene is TRBV9, the J gene TRBJ1-1; possible D gene TRBD1, 5 bases. The germline V and J ends were trimmed by 4 bases and 1 base, with 8 bases remaining between them. CDR1 is SGDLS and CDR2 is YYNGEE in the germline V gene. The CDR3 is 13 amino acids. As DNA, the CDR3 is TGTGCCAGCAGCATGGGGGGGAACACTGAAGCTTTCTTT. This encodes CASSMGGNTEAFF.

The chain uses TRBV25-1 and TRBJ1-2, with 7 bases matching TRBD1. The CDR3 runs 18 residues. Germline CDR1 is MGHDK and CDR2 is SYGVNS. J lost 5 bases, V lost 3 bases, and 18 bases had no gene match. In DNA form, the CDR3 reads TGTGCCAGCAGTGAGATTGGGGACAGAGTCGTATCGGATTATGGCTACACCTTC. It translates to CASSEIGDRVVSDYGYTF.

This rearrangement joins TRBV5-1 to TRBJ1-1; perhaps TRBD1 as D (6 bases). The CDR3 runs 15 residues. Between the trimmed V and J ends, which lost 4 bases and 6 bases, there was a span of 19 bases. CDR1 and CDR2 (germline): SGHRS, YFSETQ. CDR3 DNA sequence: TGCGCCAGCAGCAGCGGACAGTCACGGAATCCTGAAGCTTTCTTT. It encodes CASSSGQSRNPEAFF.

V and J are TRBV6-5 and TRBJ1-1; 8 positions agree with TRBD1. CDR3 length: 14 amino acids. J lost 6 bases, V lost 4 bases, and 7 bases had no gene match. The V gene's germline CDR1 is MNHEY and CDR2 SVGAGI. The CDR3 here is CASSSDRVAPEAFF. As DNA, the CDR3 is TGTGCCAGCAGTTCGGACAGGGTCGCCCCTGAAGCTTTCTTT.

The chain has TRBV7-2 and TRBJ2-1; TRBD2 matches 11 bases. With 2 bases clipped from V and 5 bases from J, the junction kept 2 bases outside the gene matches. Germline lookup yields CDR1 SGHTA and CDR2 FQGNSA. The CDR3 is 15 residues long. CDR3 nucleotide sequence: TGTGCCAGCAGCTTACTAGCGGGGGGTCACAATGAGCAGTTCTTC. Protein: CASSLLAGGHNEQFF.

The chain employs TRBV18 and TRBJ2-7, with 7 bases identical to TRBD1. J lost 0 bases, V lost 2 bases, and 7 bases had no gene match. Per germline, CDR1 KGHSH and CDR2 LQKENI. The CDR3 runs 16 residues. DNA for the CDR3: TGTGCCAGCTCACCATCTTCCGGGACAGCCTCCTACGAGCAGTACTTC. It specifies CASSPSSGTASYEQYF.

This chain links TRBV19 with TRBJ2-7; TRBD1 might be the D (6 bases). Trimming cost V 8 bases and J 6 bases, with 26 bases left between them. The CDR3 consists of 16 residues. The germline CDR1 and CDR2 sequences are LNHDA and SQIVND (reference sequence). CDR3 sequence (DNA): TGTGCCAGTGCCGTATACCCCTCAGGGGCGGGCGGCGAGCAGTACTTC. This translates into CASAVYPSGAGGEQYF.

V usage is TRBV11-2 and J usage is TRBJ2-5, with 11 bases fitting TRBD1. Looked up from germline, CDR1 is SGHAT and CDR2 is FQNNGV. V lost 1 base, J lost 5 bases, and 6 bases stayed unmatched. The CDR3 loop spans 16 amino acids. For the CDR3, the DNA is TGTGCCAGCAGCTTAGGTCGGACAGGGGGCGCCGAGACCCAGTACTTC. Residues: CASSLGRTGGAETQYF. The full variable domain, in which reference TRBV11-2 and TRBJ2-5 provide the parts outside the CDR3, is EAGVAQSPRYKIIEKRQSVAFWCNPISGHATLYWYQQILGQGPKLLIQFQNNGVVDDSQLPKDRFSAERLKGVDSTLKIQPAKLEDSAVYLCASSLGRTGGAETQYFGPGTRLLVL.

V and J are TRBV29-1 and TRBJ1-1; 7 positions agree with TRBD1. Trimming removed 5 bases from V and 0 bases from J; junction bases left unmatched: 3. The CDR3 is 13 residues long. CDR1 is SQVTM and CDR2 is ANQGSEA in the germline V gene. Here the CDR3 DNA reads TGCAGCGTTCGGGACAGTATGAACACTGAAGCTTTCTTT. This translates into CSVRDSMNTEAFF.

The rearrangement uses TRBV2 and TRBJ1-5, with 7 nucleotides matching TRBD1. In germline, CDR1 is SNHLY, CDR2 FYNNEI. The V segment lost 8 bases and the J segment 3 bases; nucleotides outside the gene matches: 10. This CDR3 is built from 15 residues. The CDR3, as DNA: TGTGCCAGCGATAGCGACAGGGCATTCAATCAGCCCCAGCATTTT. It is translated as CASDSDRAFNQPQHF.

The rearrangement joins TRBV18 to TRBJ1-2; 7 bases match TRBD1. With V trimmed by 4 bases and J by 4 bases, 3 bases remained unmatched. The CDR3 loop spans 13 amino acids. Germline V lookup: CDR1 KGHSH, CDR2 LQKENI. CDR3 nucleotide sequence: TGTGCCAGCTCACGGGACAGCCTCTATGGCTACACCTTC. It is translated as CASSRDSLYGYTF.

The chain has TRBV5-6 and TRBJ1-2, with D uncertain. V lost 3 bases and J 4 bases, leaving 10 bases between the germline ends. Germline lookup yields CDR1 SGHDT and CDR2 YYEEEE. The CDR3 length is 13 residues. Here the CDR3 reads CASSSDGSYGYTF. CDR3 DNA sequence: TGTGCCAGCAGCTCGGACGGGAGCTATGGCTACACCTTC. The entire variable domain, with the rest obtained from reference TRBV5-6 and TRBJ1-2, is as follows: DAGVTQSPTHLIKTRGQQVTLRCSPKSGHDTVSWYQQALGQGPQFIFQYYEEEERQRGNFPDRFSGHQFPNYSSELNVNALLLGDSALYLCASSSDGSYGYTFGSGTRLTVV.

This CDR3 is CASSLVASGYNEQFF. The CDR3 DNA is TGCGCCAGCAGCTTGGTTGCTAGCGGTTACAATGAGCAGTTCTTC. This chain uses TRBV5-1 with TRBJ2-1; 7 bases align to TRBD2. The V gene's germline CDR1 is SGHRS and CDR2 YFSETQ. V gave up 0 bases and J gave up 4 bases; unmatched junction bases: 4. This CDR3 is 15 amino acids long.

The chain is built from TRBV5-5 and TRBJ1-6; no clear D. Germline V gene sequence: CDR1 SGHKS, CDR2 YYEKEE (reference sequence). Trimming pared 1 base from V and 6 bases from J, leaving 5 bases between. This CDR3 region has 13 residues. The DNA for the CDR3 is TGTGCCAGCAGCTTGCAGGTTAATTCACCCCTCCACTTT. It encodes CASSLQVNSPLHF.

This clone was seen once. This chain connects TRBV6-5 to TRBJ2-7; tentatively, D is TRBD2 (5 bases). Trimming stripped 0 bases from V and 6 bases from J, with 15 bases between. Germline V gene sequence: CDR1 MNHEY, CDR2 SVGAGI. This CDR3 spans 15 amino acids. CDR3 coding DNA: TGTGCCAGCAGTTACTCTACACCACGAGGGTTCGAGCAGTACTTC. It codes for CASSYSTPRGFEQYF.

The chain uses TRBV15 and TRBJ1-2, with D possibly matching TRBD1 (5 bases). Trimming left V 8 bases short and J 3 bases short, with 22 bases between. Germline loops: CDR1 LNHNV, CDR2 YYDKDF (reference sequence). The CDR3 is made up of 16 amino acids. The CDR3 here is CATRTTGTRDYYGYTF. The CDR3 coding sequence is TGTGCCACCCGAACTACCGGGACGCGGGACTACTATGGCTACACCTTC.

The V and J genes are TRBV2 and TRBJ2-5; possibly TRBD1 for D (6 bases). V was clipped by 7 bases and J by 5 bases, with 17 bases between them. The CDR3 is 14 residues long. Per the germline V gene, CDR1 is SNHLY and CDR2 is FYNNEI. The chain's CDR3 is CASTPDRYAETQYF. CDR3 sequence (DNA): TGTGCCAGCACCCCCGACAGGTACGCGGAGACCCAGTACTTC.

This chain links TRBV5-8 with TRBJ2-5; 12 nucleotides line up with TRBD2. Germline V lookup: CDR1 SGHTS, CDR2 YDEGEE. This CDR3 is built from 16 residues. V was pared by 0 bases and J by 4 bases, with 4 bases of the junction left unmatched. This CDR3 reads CASSLGLAGAGETQYF. DNA of the CDR3: TGTGCCAGCAGCTTGGGACTAGCGGGGGCGGGAGAGACCCAGTACTTC.

The chain uses TRBV27 and TRBJ1-2; 7 bases match TRBD1. The germline gives CDR1 MNHEY, CDR2 SMNVEV (reference sequence). V was pared by 6 bases and J by 0 bases, with 4 bases of the junction left unmatched. The CDR3 is made up of 14 amino acids. CDR3 nucleotide sequence: TGTGCCAGCAGAGACAGGGCCACTAACTATGGCTACACCTTC. It yields the protein CASRDRATNYGYTF.

This clone was counted only a few times. The chain combines TRBV27 with TRBJ2-1, with 8 bases fitting TRBD1. Trimming took 3 bases from V and 10 from J; bases not matched to a gene: 23. There are 19 residues in the CDR3. Germline lookup yields CDR1 MNHEY and CDR2 SMNVEV (reference sequence). Here the CDR3 reads CASSFRTTLQDRAHLEQFF. As DNA, the CDR3 is TGTGCCAGCAGTTTTCGAACGACCCTGCAGGACAGGGCCCATTTAGAGCAGTTCTTC.